The rows below give T cell receptor beta chains drawn from one sample of a study of early T cells in non-severe SARS-CoV-2 infection. TCRdb re-derived calls from the 5' RACE reads in MiXCR, one entry per CDR3 protein. This table holds 81,000 or so distinct CDR3 sequences, approximately 12% found once. Material: whole blood. The receptors here all came from an adult who was a healthcare worker with PCR-confirmed SARS-CoV-2 infection or an uninfected control (not recorded which). Each CDR3 is given without its conserved first and last residue.

V gene,J gene,CDR3 protein
TRBV7-2,TRBJ2-1,ASSFSDRAHNEQF
TRBV20-1,TRBJ2-1,SASSPTSGMYNEQF
TRBV21-1,TRBJ2-7,ASSKGRVGRGPRYEQY
TRBV3-1,TRBJ2-1,ASSHSTGLAGANEQF
TRBV20-1,TRBJ2-7,SASPALREQY
TRBV28,TRBJ2-2,ASRTGGTGRTGELF
TRBV5-1,TRBJ2-1,ASSPQGQNNEQF
TRBV7-2,TRBJ2-7,ASSLNRAGTSYEQY
TRBV28,TRBJ2-1,ASAPRMRSPF
TRBV28,TRBJ2-7,ASSSPGTSGLYEQY
TRBV11-2,TRBJ2-2,ASSRGRSAGELF
TRBV5-4,TRBJ2-7,ASSLAWGTSGQY
TRBV3-1,TRBJ2-7,ASSPRTSGLNEQY
TRBV20-1,TRBJ2-7,SARGGASYEQY
TRBV9,TRBJ2-3,ASSVEGAGATDTQY
TRBV2,TRBJ2-5,ASSVAAEAYQETQY
TRBV30,TRBJ2-7,AWSGDRSIYEQY
TRBV9,TRBJ2-7,ASSADPPGQPAGSYEQY
TRBV5-1,TRBJ2-7,ASSLDRDEQY
TRBV24-1,TRBJ2-1,ATSEQSSYNEQF
TRBV3-1,TRBJ1-4,ASSHSAGQGNEKLF
TRBV7-8,TRBJ1-5,ASSRLGSNQPQH
TRBV20-1,TRBJ2-7,SAGLAGGFYEQY
TRBV3-1,TRBJ2-7,ASSRDSGSSYEQY
TRBV28,TRBJ2-1,ASSSVSSGRLSYNEQF
TRBV29-1,TRBJ2-2,SVEAPGTGELF
TRBV29-1,TRBJ2-2,SVARGNTGELF
TRBV12-3/TRBV12-4,TRBJ2-1,ASSPGVSYNEQF
TRBV5-1,TRBJ2-7,ASSYRQGYEQY
TRBV5-1,TRBJ1-2,ASSLGRNQYGYT
TRBV25-1,TRBJ2-1,ASSELASGSDEQF
TRBV2,TRBJ2-3,ASSPHLLAEAWY
TRBV2,TRBJ1-2,ASSTQVGYGYT
TRBV12-3/TRBV12-4,TRBJ1-1,ASSLGSGAAF
TRBV7-3,TRBJ2-1,ASSSGGLAGRGEQF
TRBV20-1,TRBJ2-7,SADPGQPPYEQY
TRBV28,TRBJ2-7,ASSSSRALLGHEQY
TRBV20-1,TRBJ2-7,SARVVQGAYSYEQY
TRBV27,TRBJ1-3,ASSLTHPGSTIY
TRBV6-6,TRBJ2-3,ASSPGDTDTQY
TRBV28,TRBJ1-2,ASTITQVGYGYT
TRBV15,TRBJ2-2,ATSRDLGTGDFGGELF
TRBV28,TRBJ2-1,ASSTGLELTQF
TRBV12-3/TRBV12-4,TRBJ1-1,ASSWDPRIAF
TRBV7-2,TRBJ1-6,ASSLAFEMDNNSPLH
TRBV28,TRBJ1-5,ASSFPLQPQH
TRBV5-1,TRBJ1-1,TSSPQGAGVTEAF
TRBV29-1,TRBJ2-7,SVEEDRTYEQY
TRBV7-2,TRBJ1-1,ASSSDSTRVENTEAF
TRBV28,TRBJ1-2,ASRTGRDGYT
TRBV20-1,TRBJ2-7,SARTGGHSEYEQY
TRBV3-1,TRBJ1-1,ASSKTGVGTEAF
TRBV19,TRBJ2-3,ASRTAVSTDTQY
TRBV20-1,TRBJ2-1,SVLAGGHNEQF
TRBV14,TRBJ2-1,ASSQEGTRDEQF
TRBV12-3/TRBV12-4,TRBJ2-7,ASSRGLGGYEQY
TRBV3-1,TRBJ2-1,ASSRAALSEQF
TRBV3-1,TRBJ2-1,ASSQDKSWGLAGEQF